The T cell receptor (beta chain) under discussion was sequenced for a study of shared clonotypes between healthy human individuals. In the case of this clone: No antigen is known for it.

Between the trimmed V and J ends, which lost 5 bases and 4 bases, there was a span of 15 bases. From germline, CDR1 is MNHNS and CDR2 SASEGT. The CDR3 consists of 14 residues. CD8 cells regarded as naive lacked CD45RO, were positively chosen for CCR7, and omitted terminally differentiated effector memory CD45RA+ cells. Whole-study results and caveats: Apart from blood, nothing was sampled; tissue repertoires likely differ. Memory subsets generally showed smaller estimated richness than naive subsets did. How much donors shared clonotypes was expected to be affected by sequencing depth.

The protocol was immunoSEQ multiplex PCR, while the TCRdb copy is restricted to in-frame clones and leaves out a portion. The data hold approximately 2,000,000 clones, with 90% to 95% observed a single time. The gene calls are TRBV6-1 and TRBJ2-7, with a tentative D call TRBD2 (5 bases). The receptor comes from a man younger than 30 in good health. Some clones in this sample may be carry-over from other donors' samples. Sequenced: naive CD8+ T cells from PBMCs. CDR3 residues: CASSTAVRGYEQYF. Here the CDR3 DNA reads TGTGCCAGCAGTACCGCGGTCAGAGGGTACGAGCAGTACTTC.